This TCR beta chain was observed in a study of T cells in localized non-small cell lung cancer. Repertoires were generated with immunoSEQ multiplex PCR, while TCRdb's copy carries only in-frame clones and drops some. The table lists around 94,000 clones, roughly 87% of them singletons. The CDR3 consists of 13 residues. V dropped 3 bases and J dropped 4; count of bases not matched to a gene: 1. Germline V gene sequence: CDR1 SNHLY, CDR2 FYNNEI. The source of this sequence is a man between 40 and 75 years old with stage I squamous cell lung carcinoma. The sample in question was peripheral blood, obtained before any cancer treatment. The chain joins TRBV2 to TRBJ1-1; 8 bases align to TRBD1. CDR3 protein: CASSDTGGTEAFF. DNA of the CDR3: TGTGCCAGCAGTGACACAGGGGGCACTGAAGCTTTCTTT. Supplemented by reference TRBV2 and TRBJ1-1, the full variable domain reads EPEVTQTPSHQVTQMGQEVILRCVPISNHLYFYWYRQILGQKVEFLVSFYNNEISEKSEIFDDQFSVERPDGSNFTLKIRSTKLEDSAMYFCASSDTGGTEAFFGQGTRLTVV.